The 27 T cell receptor beta chains presented below share a single source sample, sequenced in a study. TCRdb re-called the RT-PCR reads with MiXCR, one entry per CDR3 protein. The sample includes about 680,000 distinct CDR3 sequences, 14% seen only once; the top ten take 3% to 4.5%. Material for sequencing was memory CD4+ T cells from blood. The receptor set was obtained from a female donor in good health, serving as a healthy control.

The sample holds many counts of this clonotype. The chain joins TRBV5-6 to TRBJ2-2; TRBD2 matches 10 bases. The CDR3 has 16 amino acids. J lost 5 bases, V lost 0 bases, and 4 bases had no gene match. Per the germline V gene, CDR1 is SGHDT and CDR2 is YYEEEE. CDR3 sequence (DNA): TGTGCCAGCAGCTTGGGAGCTAGCGGGAGTACCGGGGAGCTGTTTTTT. The encoded protein is CASSLGASGSTGELFF.

This clonotype was counted at least ten times. V and J are TRBV12-3 or TRBV12-4 and TRBJ1-1, with 8 bases lining up with TRBD1. Trimming at V came to 6 bases and at J to 1 base, leaving 7 bases not matched to a gene. This CDR3 region has 15 residues. This chain's CDR3 is CASSYRGTGNTEAFF. The CDR3, as DNA: TGTGCCAGCAGCTATCGCGGGACAGGGAACACTGAAGCTTTCTTT.

This clonotype was counted ten times or more. The rearrangement joins TRBV18 to TRBJ2-5, with a weak D call TRBD1 (5 bases). CDR1 KGHSH and CDR2 LQKENI come from the germline V gene. Trimming stripped 2 bases from V and 0 bases from J, with 13 bases between. This CDR3 spans 16 amino acids. DNA for the CDR3: TGTGCCAGCTCACCATCGCCCCAGGGCAACCAAGAGACCCAGTACTTC. Translation gives CASSPSPQGNQETQYF.

This clonotype was seen ten or more times. V and J are TRBV7-9 and TRBJ1-1, with 7 nucleotides matching TRBD1. This CDR3 has 14 amino acids. CDR1 SEHNR and CDR2 FQNEAQ come from the germline V gene (reference sequence). Germline trimming cut 5 bases from V and 7 bases from J; bases unmatched to any gene: 10. CDR3 protein: CASSPQQGKVEAFF. The DNA of the CDR3 is TGTGCCAGCAGCCCACAACAGGGGAAAGTTGAAGCTTTCTTT.

Notes on this clonotype: Just one base apart from a much larger clone, this may be a read error. The CDR3 DNA is TGTGACAGCAGCTTAGGGGGGACGACGGGTATGTTTTTT. Translating it yields CDSSLGGTTGMFF. The rearrangement joins TRBV7-9 to TRBJ1-4, with D perhaps matching TRBD1 (6 bases). This CDR3 contains 13 residues. Germline CDR1 and CDR2: SEHNR and FQNEAQ (reference sequence).

This clonotype was counted only a few times. This chain joins TRBV27 and TRBJ2-7; 11 bases match TRBD2. The CDR3 contains 15 residues. Germline V gene data show CDR1 as MNHEY and CDR2 as SMNVEV (reference sequence). Trimming cost V 6 bases and J 5 bases; bases outside gene matches: 9. In DNA, the CDR3 is TGTGCCAGCAGACCGCTTAGCGGGAGGGCCCACGAGCAGTACTTC. Residues: CASRPLSGRAHEQYF.

This clonotype showed up just a few times. J is TRBJ1-6 and V is TRBV28; 7 nucleotides line up with TRBD1. Germline assignment: CDR1 MDHEN and CDR2 SYDVKM. V shed 2 bases, J shed 6 bases, and the junction held 7 bases outside the gene matches. CDR3 length equals 16 residues. The CDR3 reads CASSLPRPGGNSPLHF. The CDR3 DNA is TGTGCCAGCAGTTTACCTCGACCAGGGGGTAATTCACCCCTCCACTTT.

The V and J genes are TRBV11-3 and TRBJ2-7; possibly TRBD1 for D (5 bases). The CDR3 has 12 residues. V lost 5 bases, J lost 7 bases, and 12 bases lay in between. Germline V gene sequence: CDR1 SGHNT, CDR2 YENEEA. The CDR3, as DNA: TGTGCCAGCAGCCACTATTCAGGGGAGCAGTACTTC. Residues: CASSHYSGEQYF.

A few counts support this clonotype. The chain is built from TRBV7-3 and TRBJ2-2; either TRBD1 or TRBD2 may supply D (5 bases each). Germline loops: CDR1 SGHTA, CDR2 FQGTGA. Trimming shortened V by 1 base and J by 3 bases, and 6 bases separated the two germline ends. The CDR3 has 14 residues. The CDR3 sequence is CASSLMGDTGELFF. CDR3 DNA sequence: TGTGCCAGCAGCTTAATGGGGGACACCGGGGAGCTGTTTTTT.

This clonotype was seen only a few times. The CDR3 is CATASGTGRSEQYF. DNA for the CDR3: TGTGCCACGGCTAGTGGGACAGGGAGATCCGAGCAGTACTTC. This chain links TRBV10-3 with TRBJ2-7, with TRBD1 matching 9 bases. J lost 6 bases, V lost 10 bases, and 13 bases had no gene match. CDR1 and CDR2 (germline): ENHRY, SYGVKD. The CDR3 totals 14 residues.

This clonotype was seen a few times. CDR3 protein: CAARQQLAGVTDTQYF. The CDR3 nucleotides read TGTGCCGCACGACAACAACTAGCGGGAGTCACAGATACGCAGTATTTT. J is TRBJ2-3 and V is TRBV10-3, with 11 positions matching TRBD2. There are 16 residues in the CDR3. Germline V gives CDR1 ENHRY, CDR2 SYGVKD. Unmatched junction bases numbered 12, after V lost 11 bases and J lost 2 bases.

The gene calls are TRBV6-5 and TRBJ2-2; 10 positions agree with TRBD1. The CDR3 totals 17 residues. Germline CDR1 MNHEY, CDR2 SVGAGI. Losses at the gene ends were 6 bases for V and 7 bases for J; bases not matched to a gene: 14. Here the CDR3 DNA reads TGTGCCAGCAGACGAGCCCCGGGACAGGGGTCTGTCGGGGAGCTGTTTTTT. Amino acid sequence: CASRRAPGQGSVGELFF.

This clonotype has ten or more counts. The chain employs TRBV5-1 and TRBJ2-3; 7 bases agree with TRBD2. Losses at the gene ends were 4 bases for V and 2 bases for J; bases not matched to a gene: 4. Germline CDR1 SGHRS, CDR2 YFSETQ. CDR3 length: 14 residues. Here the CDR3 DNA reads TGCGCCAGCAGCGGAGGACTAGTCACAGATACGCAGTATTTT. It is translated as CASSGGLVTDTQYF.

This clonotype was recorded many times. CDR3 bases: TGCGCCAGCAGCCCCCCAGGCCCGGCAGATACGCAGTATTTT. It encodes CASSPPGPADTQYF. This chain connects TRBV5-1 to TRBJ2-3; D is unresolved. Deletions cut 4 bases from V and 4 bases from J, with 13 bases between. Germline-derived CDR1 and CDR2 are SGHRS and YFSETQ. The CDR3 consists of 14 residues.

In this sample, this clonotype turned up many times. The rearrangement uses TRBV7-2 and TRBJ2-2, with 9 positions matching TRBD2. The CDR3 covers 15 residues. The ends lost 1 base at V and 5 bases at J; junction bases unmatched: 2. Germline CDR1 is SGHTA and CDR2 is FQGNSA. The CDR3 spells CASSLVAGDTGELFF. CDR3 DNA: TGTGCCAGCAGCTTAGTAGCGGGAGATACCGGGGAGCTGTTTTTT.

The rearrangement uses TRBV28 and TRBJ1-1, with D possibly matching TRBD1 (6 bases). The CDR3 spans 15 residues. Trimming pared 4 bases from V and 6 bases from J, leaving 18 bases between. Germline lookup yields CDR1 MDHEN and CDR2 SYDVKM. CDR3: CASSSPGTWGAEAFF. In nucleotides, the CDR3 is TGTGCCAGCAGTTCCCCAGGGACATGGGGGGCTGAAGCTTTCTTT. The full variable domain, in which reference TRBV28 and TRBJ1-1 provide the parts outside the CDR3, is DVKVTQSSRYLVKRTGEKVFLECVQDMDHENMFWYRQDPGLGLRLIYFSYDVKMKEKGDIPEGYSVSREKKERFSLILESASTNQTSMYLCASSSPGTWGAEAFFGQGTRLTVV.

This clonotype was detected ten times or more. The V call is TRBV6-1, the J call TRBJ2-7; D ambiguous. This CDR3 contains 14 residues. The V and J ends lost 7 bases and 13 bases respectively, with 26 bases between them. Germline CDR1 and CDR2: MNHNS and SASEGT. CDR3: CASTSDGSLRASYF. Here the CDR3 DNA reads TGTGCCAGCACTTCAGACGGTAGTCTACGAGCATCCTACTTC.

The DNA of the CDR3 is TGTGCCAGCAGCAACGGGAATAGCAATCAGCCCCAGCATTTT. Its translation is CASSNGNSNQPQHF. The chain employs TRBV3-1 and TRBJ1-5, with D hard to call. Trimming shortened V by 5 bases and J by 0 bases, and 8 bases separated the two germline ends. The CDR3 is 14 amino acids. Germline V lookup: CDR1 LGHDT, CDR2 YNNKEL (reference sequence). The complete variable domain, with remaining parts taken from reference TRBV3-1 and TRBJ1-5, reads DTAVSQTPKYLVTQMGNDKSIKCEQNLGHDTMYWYKQDSKKFLKIMFSYNNKELIINETVPNRFSPKSPDKAHLNLHINSLELGDSAVYFCASSNGNSNQPQHFGDGTRLSIL.

This clonotype was found a few times. The chain combines TRBV9 with TRBJ2-1; 16 bases map to TRBD2. The CDR3 totals 16 residues. J was trimmed by 13 bases and V by 2 bases; bases with no gene match: 9. Germline values: CDR1 SGDLS, CDR2 YYNGEE. DNA for the CDR3: TGTGCCAGCAGCGTGTCGGGACTAGCGGGAGGGCAGAGACAGTTCTTC. This codes for CASSVSGLAGGQRQFF.

CDR3 protein: CASSTGLDRPQYF. DNA of the CDR3: TGCGCCAGCAGCACGGGACTCGACAGACCGCAGTACTTC. The chain couples TRBV5-1 to TRBJ2-5; a weak D match, TRBD2 (6 bases). This CDR3 is built from 13 residues. CDR1 and CDR2 from the germline V gene are SGHRS and YFSETQ. The V end lost 4 bases, the J end lost 11 bases, and 18 bases lay between the germline ends.

In this sample, this clonotype turned up many times. The gene calls are TRBV20-1 and TRBJ1-1; no clear D. This CDR3 has 13 amino acids. CDR1 is DFQATT, CDR2 SNEGSKA, per germline (reference sequence). DNA for the CDR3: TGCACCCCGGGTAGGGTCCTTAACACTGAAGCTTTCTTT. It codes for CTPGRVLNTEAFF.

This clonotype was observed at least ten times. The chain combines TRBV9 with TRBJ2-3; 7 positions match TRBD2. Germline values: CDR1 SGDLS, CDR2 YYNGEE. The CDR3 sequence is 15 residues long. Losses at the gene ends were 0 bases for V and 2 bases for J; bases not matched to a gene: 3. In DNA form, the CDR3 reads TGTGCCAGCAGCGTAGTGAGCGGGAACACAGATACGCAGTATTTT. Protein sequence: CASSVVSGNTDTQYF.

This clonotype was seen a few times. The genes are TRBV7-2 and TRBJ2-1; 11 nucleotides line up with TRBD1. Germline V gene data show CDR1 as SGHTA and CDR2 as FQGNSA. The length of the CDR3 is 16 residues. V shed 5 bases and J 10 bases; nucleotides not matched to a gene: 13. In DNA form, the CDR3 reads TGTGCCAGCAGCCCAGCCGGGACAGGGGGTTTCAGGGAGCAGTTCTTC. Amino acid sequence: CASSPAGTGGFREQFF.

Only a few counts were recorded for this clonotype. Here the CDR3 DNA reads TGTGCCAGCAGGACCGGCGTCGGAGGAGCGGTCAATGAGCAGTTCTTC. It encodes CASRTGVGGAVNEQFF. This rearrangement joins TRBV9 to TRBJ2-1, with D possibly matching TRBD2 (5 bases). V was trimmed by 5 bases and J by 6 bases, leaving 21 bases between them. Germline CDR1 and CDR2: SGDLS and YYNGEE. The CDR3 totals 16 residues.

This clonotype was seen many times. This chain links TRBV6-5 with TRBJ2-7; maybe TRBD1 (5 bases). V was cut by 2 bases and J by 5 bases, with 16 bases left in between. Germline CDR1 reads MNHEY; CDR2 reads SVGAGI. The CDR3 length is 15 residues. CDR3 amino acids: CASSYRAPSGNEQYF. The CDR3 bases are TGTGCCAGCAGTTACCGGGCACCTTCAGGGAACGAGCAGTACTTC.

This clonotype has at least ten counts. V gene TRBV29-1 combines with J gene TRBJ2-7; 7 positions match TRBD1. Germline loops: CDR1 SQVTM, CDR2 ANQGSEA. Losses at the gene ends were 7 bases for V and 5 bases for J; bases not matched to a gene: 11. The CDR3 loop spans 13 amino acids. CDR3 residues: CSADSGGLNEQYF. The CDR3 region has the DNA TGCAGCGCCGACTCAGGGGGTCTAAACGAGCAGTACTTC.

The gene calls are TRBV4-1 and TRBJ2-7; D uncertain. This CDR3 is 14 amino acids long. V gave up 0 bases and J gave up 1 base, with 7 bases separating them. Germline values: CDR1 MGHRA, CDR2 YSYEKL. The CDR3 here is CASSQDAVSYEQYF. CDR3 in DNA: TGCGCCAGCAGCCAAGATGCAGTTTCCTACGAGCAGTACTTC.